The T cell receptor beta chain described here comes from a study of blood T cells in healthy people across ages. Alongside a J-beta primer mix, a sample-barcoded 5' primer served in a second PCR lasting about 7 to 12 cycles. Each sample provided no less than 3 million CDR3-containing paired-end reads. MiXCR was run by TCRdb on the 5' RACE reads, yielding one entry per CDR3 protein. The sample contains fewer than 950,000 distinct CDR3 sequences, 53% of which appear only once. Isolation yielded PBMCs, at least 7 million per sample, in every case. Overall study results and limits: Shifts in expanded clonotypes may have been confounded by donor CMV status, which was unknown. Roughly linearly, TCR beta diversity per million T cells fell as age increased.

The CDR3 covers 18 residues. Germline V CDR1 and CDR2: SGHTA, FQGTGA. For this clonotype: The antigen remains undetermined. At one boundary the junction diverges from the germline segment, which might be a read error.

Sequenced input: blood. The origin of this receptor is a man aged 80 or over in good health. The chain couples TRBV7-3 to TRBJ2-3, with 11 nucleotides matching TRBD2. CDR3 loop: CASNLIASSGRSKDTQYF. In DNA, the CDR3 is TGTGCCAGCAACTTAATCGCGTCTAGCGGGAGGAGTAAGGATACGCAGTATTTT.